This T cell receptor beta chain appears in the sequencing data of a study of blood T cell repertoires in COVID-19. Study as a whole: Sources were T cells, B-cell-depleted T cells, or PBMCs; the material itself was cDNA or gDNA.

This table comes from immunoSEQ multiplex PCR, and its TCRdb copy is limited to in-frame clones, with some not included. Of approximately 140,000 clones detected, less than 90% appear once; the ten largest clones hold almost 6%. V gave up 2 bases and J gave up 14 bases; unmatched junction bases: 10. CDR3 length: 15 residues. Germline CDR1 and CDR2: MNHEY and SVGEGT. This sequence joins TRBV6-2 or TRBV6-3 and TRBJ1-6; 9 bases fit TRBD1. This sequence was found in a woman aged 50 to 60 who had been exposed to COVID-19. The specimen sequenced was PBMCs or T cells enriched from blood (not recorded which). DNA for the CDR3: TGTGCCAGCAGTTACCTTGGGACAGGGAAGGGCACCCTCCACTTT. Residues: CASSYLGTGKGTLHF.